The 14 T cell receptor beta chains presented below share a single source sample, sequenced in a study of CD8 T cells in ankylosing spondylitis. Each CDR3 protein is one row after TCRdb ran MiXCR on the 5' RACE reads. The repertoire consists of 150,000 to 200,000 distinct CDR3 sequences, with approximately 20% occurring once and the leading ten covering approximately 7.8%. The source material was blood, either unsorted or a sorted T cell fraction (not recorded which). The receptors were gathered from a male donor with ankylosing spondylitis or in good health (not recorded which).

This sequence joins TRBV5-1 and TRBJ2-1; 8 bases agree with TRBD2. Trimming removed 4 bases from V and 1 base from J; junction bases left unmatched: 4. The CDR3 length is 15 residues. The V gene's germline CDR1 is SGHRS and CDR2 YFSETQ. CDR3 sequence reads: CASSSASGSYNEQFF. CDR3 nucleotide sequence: TGCGCCAGCAGCAGCGCTAGCGGGTCCTACAATGAGCAGTTCTTC.

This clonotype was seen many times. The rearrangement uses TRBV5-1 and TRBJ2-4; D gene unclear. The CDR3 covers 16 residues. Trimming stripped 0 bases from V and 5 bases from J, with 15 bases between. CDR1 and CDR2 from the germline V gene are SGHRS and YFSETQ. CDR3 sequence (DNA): TGCGCCAGCAGCTTGGTCCCCGGTGCCGCACAAAACATTCAGTACTTC. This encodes CASSLVPGAAQNIQYF.

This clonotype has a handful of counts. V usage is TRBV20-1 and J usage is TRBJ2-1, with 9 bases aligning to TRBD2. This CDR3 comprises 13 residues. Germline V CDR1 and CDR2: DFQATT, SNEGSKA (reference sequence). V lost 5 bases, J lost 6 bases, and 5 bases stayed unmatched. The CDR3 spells CSASGTSINEQFF. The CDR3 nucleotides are TGCAGTGCTTCCGGGACTAGCATCAATGAGCAGTTCTTC.

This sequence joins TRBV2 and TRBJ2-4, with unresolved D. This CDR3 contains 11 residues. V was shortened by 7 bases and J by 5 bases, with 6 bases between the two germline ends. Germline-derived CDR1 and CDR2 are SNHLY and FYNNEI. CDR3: CASTAENIQYF. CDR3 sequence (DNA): TGTGCCAGCACTGCAGAAAACATTCAGTACTTC.

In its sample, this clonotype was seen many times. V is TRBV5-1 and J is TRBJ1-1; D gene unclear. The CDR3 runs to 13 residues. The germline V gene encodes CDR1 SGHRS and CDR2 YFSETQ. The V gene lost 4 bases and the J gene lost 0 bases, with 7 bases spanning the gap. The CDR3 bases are TGCGCCAGCAGCCGGGAGGTGAACACTGAAGCTTTCTTT. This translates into CASSREVNTEAFF.

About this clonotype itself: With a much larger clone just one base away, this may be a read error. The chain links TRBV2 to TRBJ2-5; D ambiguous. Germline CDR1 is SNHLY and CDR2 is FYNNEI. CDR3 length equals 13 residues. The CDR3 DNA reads TGTGCCAGCGGAGAGGAAGCACAAGAGACCCGGTACTTC. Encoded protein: CASGEEAQETRYF.

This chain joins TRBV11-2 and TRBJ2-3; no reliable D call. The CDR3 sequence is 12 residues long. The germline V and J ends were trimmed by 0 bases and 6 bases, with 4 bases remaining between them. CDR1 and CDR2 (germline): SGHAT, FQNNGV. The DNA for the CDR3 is TGTGCCAGCAGCTTAGATATGGATACGCAGTATTTT. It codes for CASSLDMDTQYF.

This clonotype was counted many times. CDR3 residues: CATSDYLASGELFF. CDR3 sequence (DNA): TGTGCCACCAGTGACTATCTAGCCTCCGGGGAGCTGTTTTTT. The chain combines TRBV24-1 with TRBJ2-2; the D gene is possibly TRBD2 (5 bases). V was cut by 4 bases and J by 6 bases, with 11 bases left in between. The CDR3 is 14 amino acids. Looked up from germline, CDR1 is KGHDR and CDR2 is SFDVKD.

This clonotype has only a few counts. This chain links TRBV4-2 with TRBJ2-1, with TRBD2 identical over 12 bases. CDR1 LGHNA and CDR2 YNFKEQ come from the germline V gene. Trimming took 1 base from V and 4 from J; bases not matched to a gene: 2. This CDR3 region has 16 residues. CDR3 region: CASSQASGGDYNEQFF. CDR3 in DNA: TGTGCCAGCAGCCAAGCTAGCGGGGGGGATTACAATGAGCAGTTCTTC.

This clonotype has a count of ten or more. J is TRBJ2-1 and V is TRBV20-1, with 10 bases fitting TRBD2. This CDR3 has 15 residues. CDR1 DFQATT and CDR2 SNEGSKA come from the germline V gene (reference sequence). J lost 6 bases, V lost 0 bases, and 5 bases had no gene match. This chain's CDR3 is CSARDPQREGNEQFF. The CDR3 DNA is TGCAGTGCTAGAGATCCCCAGCGGGAGGGCAATGAGCAGTTCTTC.

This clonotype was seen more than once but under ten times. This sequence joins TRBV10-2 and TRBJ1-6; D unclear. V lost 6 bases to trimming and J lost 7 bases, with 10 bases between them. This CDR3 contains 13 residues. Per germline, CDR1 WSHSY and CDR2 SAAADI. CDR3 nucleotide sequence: TGCGCCAGCAGCGAACAGCTCAATTCACCCCTCCACTTT. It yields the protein CASSEQLNSPLHF.

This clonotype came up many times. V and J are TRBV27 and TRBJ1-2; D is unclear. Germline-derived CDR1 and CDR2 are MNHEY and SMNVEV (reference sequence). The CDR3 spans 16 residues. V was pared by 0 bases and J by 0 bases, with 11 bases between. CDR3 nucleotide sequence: TGTGCCAGCAGTTTATCGGCCCAGGTTCCTAACTATGGCTACACCTTC. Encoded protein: CASSLSAQVPNYGYTF.

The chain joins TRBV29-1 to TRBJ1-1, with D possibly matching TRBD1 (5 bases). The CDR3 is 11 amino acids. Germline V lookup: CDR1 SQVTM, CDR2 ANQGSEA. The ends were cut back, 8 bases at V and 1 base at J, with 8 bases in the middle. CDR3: CSFGQNTEAFF. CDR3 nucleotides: TGCAGCTTCGGACAGAACACTGAAGCTTTCTTT.

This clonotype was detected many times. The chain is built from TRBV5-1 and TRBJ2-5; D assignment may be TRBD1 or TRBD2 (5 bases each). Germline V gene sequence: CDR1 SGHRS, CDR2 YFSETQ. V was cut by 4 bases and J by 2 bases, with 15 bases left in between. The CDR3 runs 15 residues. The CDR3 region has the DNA TGCGCCAGCAGCGTATCCGGGGCCCGACAAGAGACCCAGTACTTC. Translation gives CASSVSGARQETQYF.